This T cell receptor (beta chain) comes out of a study of PD-1 blockade in classical Hodgkin lymphoma. Per germline, CDR1 SEHNR and CDR2 FQNEAQ (reference sequence). J was trimmed by 0 bases and V by 5 bases; bases with no gene match: 3. The CDR3 is made up of 16 amino acids. Some clones are missing from TCRdb's copy, which holds only in-frame ones; the method was immunoSEQ multiplex PCR. The sample carries 15,000 or so clones, around 93% recorded once. Time point meaning: newly diagnosed, previously untreated cHL patient sample. CD8+ T cells were isolated from thawed PBMCs by magnetic negative selection.

Input material: CD8+ T cells from blood. The sequence was collected from a human donor with classical Hodgkin lymphoma. This chain joins TRBV7-9 and TRBJ2-3; 12 bases line up with TRBD2. The CDR3 spells CASSRTSGDSTDTQYF. In DNA, the CDR3 is TGTGCCAGCAGCCGGACTAGCGGGGACAGCACAGATACGCAGTATTTT.